The next 10 T cell receptor beta chains were all read from a single sample in a study of cytomegalovirus exposure and HLA in healthy donors. Use of 60 Vbeta and 13 Jbeta primers characterized the PCR. Sequenced by immunoSEQ multiplex PCR; TCRdb stores in-frame clones only, minus some. This table holds around 130,000 clones, about 69% found once. The sequencing sample was made of PBMCs. The source of these receptors is a man aged 30 to 39 in good health and CMV-seronegative.

In DNA, the CDR3 is TGCGCCAGCAGCTACACAGGGGAGGCTAACTATGGCTACACCTTC. Its translation is CASSYTGEANYGYTF. This chain links TRBV5-1 with TRBJ1-2; 7 bases are shared with TRBD1. The germline V gene has CDR1 SGHRS and CDR2 YFSETQ. The CDR3 is 15 residues long. V gave up 3 bases and J gave up 0 bases; unmatched junction bases: 5. Complete variable domain (other parts from reference TRBV5-1 and TRBJ1-2): KAGVTQTPRYLIKTRGQQVTLSCSPISGHRSVSWYQQTPGQGLQFLFEYFSETQRNKGNFPGRFSGRQFSNSRSEMNVSTLELGDSALYLCASSYTGEANYGYTFGSGTRLTVV.

The chain carries TRBV29-1 and TRBJ2-1; 14 positions match TRBD2. The CDR3 spans 14 residues. J was trimmed by 13 bases and V by 8 bases; bases with no gene match: 13. CDR1 SQVTM and CDR2 ANQGSEA come from the germline V gene. CDR3 nucleotides: TGCAGCTCCCGACCGGGACTAGCGGGAGAAACCCAGTTCTTC. The encoded protein is CSSRPGLAGETQFF.

The chain joins TRBV28 to TRBJ1-4; D may be TRBD1 (6 bases). Germline V gene data show CDR1 as MDHEN and CDR2 as SYDVKM. Trimming stripped 7 bases from V and 5 bases from J, with 11 bases between. CDR3 length equals 13 residues. CDR3 DNA: TGTGCCAGCACCCCTGGGGGCAATGAAAAACTGTTTTTT. It codes for CASTPGGNEKLFF.

The V gene is TRBV6-6, the J gene TRBJ2-1; the match to TRBD2 covers 8 bases. The CDR3 extends over 15 amino acids. After removal of 6 bases from V and 7 bases from J, the junction contained 11 bases not matched to a gene. Germline CDR1 MNHNY, CDR2 SVGAGI (reference sequence). The CDR3, as DNA: TGTGCCAGCAGGTCACCGGGACTAGAGAGTAATGAGCAGTTCTTC. Translating gives CASRSPGLESNEQFF.

The V gene is TRBV6-5, the J gene TRBJ1-6; 7 bases map to TRBD1. Trimming cost V 6 bases and J 8 bases; bases outside gene matches: 7. The germline V gene encodes CDR1 MNHEY and CDR2 SVGAGI. The CDR3 is 14 residues long. Written as DNA, the CDR3 is TGTGCCAGCAGCCGGACAGGCTCATATTCACCCCTCCACTTT. Translating gives CASSRTGSYSPLHF.

This rearrangement joins TRBV13 to TRBJ2-7; 7 nucleotides agree with TRBD1. This CDR3 comprises 15 residues. Germline loops: CDR1 PRHDT, CDR2 FYEKMQ (reference sequence). V shed 5 bases and J 1 base; nucleotides not matched to a gene: 8. The CDR3 nucleotides read TGTGCCAGCAGCGCACCGGGACAGCTATCCTACGAGCAGTACTTC. This codes for CASSAPGQLSYEQYF.

The chain employs TRBV4-3 and TRBJ2-3, with a possible D match to TRBD1 (6 bases). The CDR3 consists of 14 residues. Trimming removed 0 bases from V and 6 bases from J, with 10 bases in between. From germline, CDR1 is LGHNA and CDR2 YSLEER. The CDR3 reads CASSQEGAGDTQYF. The CDR3 nucleotides are TGCGCCAGCAGCCAAGAGGGGGCTGGGGATACGCAGTATTTT.

The chain links TRBV5-1 to TRBJ2-2, with D perhaps TRBD1 (6 bases). The germline V gene encodes CDR1 SGHRS and CDR2 YFSETQ. Trimming cost V 4 bases and J 0 bases, with 16 bases left between them. This CDR3 is built from 17 residues. CDR3 bases: TGCGCCAGCAGCCCCGGGACACGGGAATCGAACACCGGGGAGCTGTTTTTT. It translates to CASSPGTRESNTGELFF.

This clone has just a few counts. The chain links TRBV5-8 to TRBJ2-3; TRBD2 matches at 9 bases. With 2 bases clipped from V and 6 bases from J, the junction kept 13 bases outside the gene matches. CDR1 is SGHTS and CDR2 is YDEGEE in the germline V gene. The CDR3 consists of 17 residues. CDR3 residues: CASSFGGTSRTVDTQYF. CDR3 coding DNA: TGTGCCAGCAGCTTTGGGGGGACTAGCCGGACGGTTGATACGCAGTATTTT. Filled out from reference TRBV5-8 and TRBJ2-3, the complete variable domain reads EAGVTQSPTHLIKTRGQQATLRCSPISGHTSVYWYQQALGLGLQFLLWYDEGEERNRGNFPPRFSGRQFPNYSSELNVNALELEDSALYLCASSFGGTSRTVDTQYFGPGTRLTVL.

CDR3 nucleotides: TGTGCCAGCAGTGAGGGGACAGGGGCTATTTTAAGTCAGCCCCAGCATTTT. It encodes CASSEGTGAILSQPQHF. V is TRBV2 and J is TRBJ1-5; 10 nucleotides line up with TRBD1. V shed 3 bases, J shed 6 bases, and the junction held 11 bases outside the gene matches. The CDR3 contains 17 residues. CDR1 and CDR2 (germline): SNHLY, FYNNEI.